Below, 2 T cell receptor beta chains from the same sample are listed, as sequenced in a study of blood T cell repertoires in COVID-19. The assay was immunoSEQ multiplex PCR, and TCRdb's table has in-frame clones only and misses some. The sample includes about 230,000 clones, about nine tenths of them seen just once. Sequencing input: peripheral blood. All receptors derive from a man aged 50-59 years with COVID-19, enrolled during active disease.

The chain combines TRBV10-2 with TRBJ1-5, with a weak D call TRBD1 (6 bases). Germline V gene sequence: CDR1 WSHSY, CDR2 SAAADI. V shed 5 bases and J shed 5 bases, with 13 bases lying between them. The CDR3 sequence is 14 residues long. The chain's CDR3 is CASSLEQGYQPQHF. CDR3 sequence (DNA): TGCGCCAGCAGTTTGGAACAGGGTTATCAGCCCCAGCATTTT.

The rearrangement links TRBV7-2 to TRBJ2-2, with D possibly being TRBD1 (5 bases). Germline V lookup: CDR1 SGHTA, CDR2 FQGNSA. Deletions cut 0 bases from V and 6 bases from J, with 17 bases between. The CDR3 runs 17 residues. In DNA, the CDR3 is TGTGCCAGCAGCTTAGCGCCACGTCCTCAGGGTTCCGGGGAGCTGTTTTTT. The encoded protein is CASSLAPRPQGSGELFF.